Each of the 26 T cell receptor beta chains below was sequenced from the same sample in a study of T cell changes during pregnancy in multiple sclerosis. Generated by immunoSEQ multiplex PCR, the TCRdb table keeps only in-frame clones and is missing some. The repertoire holds some 48,000 clones, with around 87% as singletons. This specimen consisted of CD8+ T cells from peripheral blood mononuclear cells, obtained in the second trimester of pregnancy. Every receptor here comes from a female donor with multiple sclerosis, enrolled in a pregnancy study.

Only one count was recorded for this clone. This chain connects TRBV2 to TRBJ2-1; perhaps TRBD2 as D (5 bases). This CDR3 region has 17 residues. V dropped 1 base and J dropped 0 bases, with 13 bases sitting between them. CDR1 SNHLY and CDR2 FYNNEI come from the germline V gene. The CDR3 nucleotides read TGTGCCAGCAGTGAAGGGGTGGTCGGGGACTCCTACAATGAGCAGTTCTTC. Translating it yields CASSEGVVGDSYNEQFF.

This clone appeared a single time. This sequence joins TRBV6-1 and TRBJ1-2, with D unresolved. Germline assignment: CDR1 MNHNS and CDR2 SASEGT. V dropped 1 base and J dropped 4 bases, with 16 bases sitting between them. The length of the CDR3 is 16 residues. CDR3 region: CASSEEVGAGSYGYTF. The CDR3 nucleotides are TGTGCCAGCAGTGAAGAGGTCGGTGCGGGGAGCTATGGCTACACCTTC.

This chain uses TRBV4-2 with TRBJ2-7; 13 bases match TRBD2. With 0 bases clipped from V and 3 bases from J, the junction kept 2 bases outside the gene matches. Germline loops: CDR1 LGHNA, CDR2 YNFKEQ. The CDR3 is 16 amino acids. Here the CDR3 DNA reads TGTGCCAGCAGCCAAGACTGGACTAGCGGGAGCTACGAGCAGTACTTC. Translated, it gives CASSQDWTSGSYEQYF.

This rearrangement joins TRBV27 to TRBJ2-7; maybe TRBD2 (6 bases). This CDR3 region has 16 residues. Germline V gives CDR1 MNHEY, CDR2 SMNVEV (reference sequence). The germline V and J ends were trimmed by 0 bases and 2 bases, with 14 bases remaining between them. The CDR3 here is CASSLSRGREAYEQYF. The CDR3 nucleotides are TGTGCCAGCAGTTTATCGCGGGGACGCGAAGCCTACGAGCAGTACTTC.

This chain connects TRBV19 to TRBJ1-2; perhaps TRBD1 as D (5 bases). Germline V gene lookup returns CDR1 LNHDA and CDR2 SQIVND (reference sequence). This CDR3 has 16 residues. V lost 3 bases and J lost 4, with 18 bases in between. The DNA of the CDR3 is TGTGCCAGTAGTATGTGGAAGCGGGACCCAACCTATGGCTACACCTTC. This gives the protein CASSMWKRDPTYGYTF. The variable domain in full, with the rest retrieved from reference TRBV19 and TRBJ1-2, is DGGITQSPKYLFRKEGQNVTLSCEQNLNHDAMYWYRQDPGQGLRLIYYSQIVNDFQKGDIAEGYSVSREKKESFPLTVTSAQKNPTAFYLCASSMWKRDPTYGYTFGSGTRLTVV.

V and J are TRBV5-1 and TRBJ2-1; TRBD2 is a possible D gene (6 bases). Trimming stripped 0 bases from V and 4 bases from J, with 11 bases between. The CDR3 extends over 15 amino acids. Germline-derived CDR1 and CDR2 are SGHRS and YFSETQ. CDR3 amino acids: CASSLGSGTYNEQFF. CDR3 DNA sequence: TGCGCCAGCAGCTTGGGATCCGGGACTTACAATGAGCAGTTCTTC.

This chain links TRBV5-4 with TRBJ2-7; 9 bases match TRBD1. V was pared by 7 bases and J by 1 base, with 6 bases of the junction left unmatched. Germline CDR1 is SGHNT and CDR2 is YYREEE (reference sequence). This CDR3 spans 14 amino acids. The CDR3 nucleotides read TGTGCCAGCCGTCGACAGGGGGGTTCCTACGAGCAGTACTTC. Protein product: CASRRQGGSYEQYF.

V is TRBV28 and J is TRBJ2-3; TRBD1 aligns across 8 bases. This CDR3 spans 20 amino acids. Per the germline V gene, CDR1 is MDHEN and CDR2 is SYDVKM. Trimming cost V 6 bases and J 2 bases; bases outside gene matches: 22. The CDR3 coding sequence is TGTGCCAGCAGACGTGCCAGGGGGCGGGTGGAGGTGTCCCCCACAGATACGCAGTATTTT. It is translated as CASRRARGRVEVSPTDTQYF.

The V and J genes are TRBV19 and TRBJ1-1, with D tentatively TRBD1 (5 bases). The CDR3 sequence is 13 residues long. V lost 10 bases, J lost 0 bases, and 12 bases lay in between. Looked up from germline, CDR1 is LNHDA and CDR2 is SQIVND (reference sequence). The CDR3 bases are TGTGCCACCTCACAGGCCATGAACACTGAAGCTTTCTTT. As protein: CATSQAMNTEAFF.

The genes are TRBV4-1 and TRBJ1-1; D not resolved. Looked up from germline, CDR1 is MGHRA and CDR2 is YSYEKL. Trimming stripped 2 bases from V and 3 bases from J, with 16 bases between. The CDR3 sequence is 16 residues long. Here the CDR3 DNA reads TGCGCCAGCAGCCAATTACCAACTGGGCGTTACACTGAAGCTTTCTTT. Protein: CASSQLPTGRYTEAFF.

The chain joins TRBV19 to TRBJ2-1; a possible D gene is TRBD2 (6 bases). With 4 bases removed from V and 0 bases from J, the gap between germline ends came to 13 bases. The CDR3 consists of 16 residues. Germline V CDR1 and CDR2: LNHDA, SQIVND (reference sequence). The CDR3 loop is CASSTNRDFSYNEQFF. In DNA form, the CDR3 reads TGTGCCAGTAGTACGAACCGGGACTTCTCCTACAATGAGCAGTTCTTC.

This clone was seen only once. The V call is TRBV6-1, the J call TRBJ1-6, with TRBD1 as a possible D gene (6 bases). Germline lookup yields CDR1 MNHNS and CDR2 SASEGT. Trimming stripped 2 bases from V and 9 bases from J, with 14 bases between. The CDR3 spans 15 residues. Here the CDR3 reads CASSERARGISPLHF. CDR3 bases: TGTGCCAGCAGTGAAAGGGCCAGGGGTATTTCACCCCTCCACTTT.

The chain combines TRBV14 with TRBJ2-1; no reliable D call. The V gene's germline CDR1 is SGHDN and CDR2 FVKESK. This CDR3 comprises 13 residues. The ends were cut back, 8 bases at V and 8 bases at J, with 16 bases in the middle. Written as DNA, the CDR3 is TGTGCCAGCTGCTCCCCTCAGATGGATGAGCAGTTCTTC. It specifies CASCSPQMDEQFF.

The CDR3 DNA is TGTGCCAGCAGCGGCCTACAGGGGGATCGGGGCACTGAAGCTTTCTTT. Its translation is CASSGLQGDRGTEAFF. This chain connects TRBV7-8 to TRBJ1-1; 8 bases match TRBD1. The CDR3 runs to 16 residues. Germline lookup yields CDR1 SGHVS and CDR2 FQNEAQ. Losses at the gene ends were 5 bases for V and 4 bases for J; bases not matched to a gene: 12.

This clone has just one count. The rearrangement uses TRBV7-3 and TRBJ2-2; the D gene is possibly TRBD1 (7 bases). CDR1 and CDR2 from the germline V gene are SGHTA and FQGTGA. V was shortened by 2 bases and J by 6 bases, with 16 bases between the two germline ends. The CDR3 spans 16 residues. The CDR3 loop reads CASSLLDGGGPGELFF. The CDR3 DNA sequence: TGTGCCAGCAGCTTATTGGATGGAGGGGGCCCCGGGGAGCTGTTTTTT.

The V gene is TRBV5-5, the J gene TRBJ2-3; no reliable D call. Germline CDR1 SGHKS, CDR2 YYEKEE (reference sequence). Trimming removed 2 bases at V and 5 bases at J, with 18 bases between. The CDR3 spans 16 residues. Here the CDR3 DNA reads TGTGCCAGCAGCTTTGATCCAATCCCGAGTGGAGATACGCAGTATTTT. This translates into CASSFDPIPSGDTQYF.

The chain is built from TRBV7-2 and TRBJ2-1, with 11 bases identical to TRBD2. J was trimmed by 4 bases and V by 0 bases; bases with no gene match: 8. The CDR3 contains 18 residues. Per germline, CDR1 SGHTA and CDR2 FQGNSA. Here the CDR3 reads CASSLAALAGGLYNEQFF. The CDR3 bases are TGTGCCAGCAGCTTAGCAGCCCTAGCGGGGGGTCTATACAATGAGCAGTTCTTC.

In this sample, this clone turned up a few times. This chain joins TRBV15 and TRBJ2-7; D is uncertain. V lost 0 bases and J lost 6, with 9 bases in between. Germline V gene data show CDR1 as LNHNV and CDR2 as YYDKDF (reference sequence). The CDR3 runs to 13 residues. The CDR3 DNA follows: TGTGCCACCAGCAGAGATGAGGTCACCGAGCAGTACTTC. Its protein is CATSRDEVTEQYF.

The chain couples TRBV9 to TRBJ1-4, with 7 bases aligning to TRBD1. Trimming removed 3 bases from V and 5 bases from J; junction bases left unmatched: 13. CDR3 length equals 17 residues. The germline V gene encodes CDR1 SGDLS and CDR2 YYNGEE. The CDR3 protein is CASSGGQVLPGNEKLFF. The CDR3 DNA is TGTGCCAGCAGCGGTGGACAGGTTTTACCCGGAAATGAAAAACTGTTTTTT.

The chain carries TRBV25-1 and TRBJ1-2; the D gene is possibly TRBD1 (6 bases). V lost 1 base and J lost 2, with 8 bases in between. Germline CDR1 reads MGHDK; CDR2 reads SYGVNS. This CDR3 is 14 amino acids long. This chain's CDR3 is CASSELTGNYGYTF. CDR3 coding DNA: TGTGCCAGCAGTGAATTGACAGGCAACTATGGCTACACCTTC.

The genes are TRBV12-5 and TRBJ2-1; 12 bases align to TRBD2. CDR3 length: 15 residues. The ends lost 4 bases at V and 9 bases at J; junction bases unmatched: 7. Per the germline V gene, CDR1 is LGHNT and CDR2 is FRNRAP. CDR3 loop: CASGSLAGGPLEQFF. Here the CDR3 DNA reads TGTGCTAGTGGTTCTCTAGCGGGGGGGCCTCTTGAGCAGTTCTTC.

This chain connects TRBV14 to TRBJ1-3; D possibly corresponds to TRBD1 (5 bases). In germline, CDR1 is SGHDN, CDR2 FVKESK. The CDR3 spans 14 residues. V lost 4 bases and J lost 2, with 9 bases in between. Here the CDR3 DNA reads TGTGCCAGCAGCCCCCGGGGGGCTGGAAACACCATATATTTT. It specifies CASSPRGAGNTIYF.

The chain employs TRBV27 and TRBJ2-3; 7 bases line up with TRBD2. The CDR3 length is 15 residues. Germline assignment: CDR1 MNHEY and CDR2 SMNVEV (reference sequence). V dropped 4 bases and J dropped 6; count of bases not matched to a gene: 10. The CDR3 bases are TGTGCCAGCAGTTCGGCGGGGGTCCTGACGGATACGCAGTATTTT. It codes for CASSSAGVLTDTQYF.

V usage is TRBV6-5 and J usage is TRBJ2-1, with 10 positions matching TRBD2. CDR3 size: 13 residues. Germline trimming cut 4 bases from V and 10 bases from J; bases unmatched to any gene: 4. Germline V gene sequence: CDR1 MNHEY, CDR2 SVGAGI. The CDR3: CASSSVAGGEQFF. DNA of the CDR3: TGTGCCAGCAGTTCGGTAGCGGGGGGAGAGCAGTTCTTC.

The chain has TRBV21-1 and TRBJ1-2. TRBV21-1 is recorded as a pseudogene. This CDR3 is built from 14 residues. For the CDR3, the DNA is TGTGCCAGCAGCGAGATTCTGGCTAACTATGGCTACACCTTC. It yields the protein CASSEILANYGYTF.

This chain joins TRBV2 and TRBJ1-1; D may be TRBD1 (6 bases). The CDR3 runs 16 residues. Between the trimmed V and J ends, which lost 3 bases and 0 bases, there was a span of 14 bases. The germline gives CDR1 SNHLY, CDR2 FYNNEI. For the CDR3, the DNA is TGTGCCAGCAGTGATCAGGTGGACAGCTTGAACACTGAAGCTTTCTTT. Its translation: CASSDQVDSLNTEAFF.